This T cell receptor (beta chain) was recovered during a study of blood T cell repertoires in COVID-19. Background on the study: Acute and convalescent COVID-19 specimens originated in the United States, Italy and Spain. PBMCs, B-cell-depleted T cells, or T cells provided the cDNA or gDNA that made up the material.

Trimming stripped 4 bases from V and 7 bases from J, with 11 bases between. There are 14 residues in the CDR3. CDR1 and CDR2 (germline): KGHSH, LQKENI. This clone was observed a handful of times. In the study's own analysis: Amplification of reference gene primers provided the estimated nucleated cell counts. Generated by immunoSEQ multiplex PCR, the TCRdb table keeps only in-frame clones and is missing some. V, J and clone size are those of that table, while D and trimming were read from the DNA. The sample lists more than 95,000 clones, more than 60% seen once, with around 2.3% in the top ten. What was sequenced was peripheral blood. The sequence came from a man aged 50 to 60 with acute or convalescent COVID-19. The chain recombines TRBV18 with TRBJ1-6, with a possible D match to TRBD1 (6 bases). CDR3 nucleotides: TGTGCCAGCTCACTACAGGGCTGGAATTCACCCCTCCACTTT. This translates into CASSLQGWNSPLHF. Full variable domain (rest looked up from reference TRBV18 and TRBJ1-6): NAGVMQNPRHLVRRRGQEARLRCSPMKGHSHVYWYRQLPEEGLKFMVYLQKENIIDESGMPKERFSAEFPKEGPSILRIQQVVRGDSAAYFCASSLQGWNSPLHFGNGTRLTVT.